The rows below give T cell receptor beta chains drawn from one sample of a study of T cells expressing NK-cell markers. TCRdb reprocessed the 5' RACE reads; each CDR3 protein has one entry and no DNA is given. Here the sample table reports approximately 110,000 distinct CDR3 sequences. Sequencing was done on a sample of blood T cells: a sorted CD56 or NKG2C T cell subset, CD4+ or CD8+ T cells, or bulk PBMC T cells (not recorded which). The receptors derive from a woman between 18 and 70 years old in good health. The CDR3 runs from the conserved cysteine through the conserved F or W. Not every row has a clone size; where given, it reads once, few, many or a size class.

abundance | j_gene | len | v_gene | CDR3aa
NA | TRBJ2-7 | 12 | TRBV28 | CASRDQQDEQYF
NA | TRBJ2-5 | 13 | TRBV6-6 | CASSLRERETQYF
NA | TRBJ1-5 | 11 | TRBV27 | CASSSNQPQHF
medium-sized | TRBJ2-7 | 11 | TRBV2 | CASSVPYEQYF
NA | TRBJ2-7 | 14 | TRBV6-5 | CASSSGLIPYEQYF
NA | TRBJ2-6 | 14 | TRBV15 | CATSRDGGGNVLTF
NA | TRBJ2-1 | 12 | TRBV11-2 | CASSGVYNEQFF
NA | TRBJ1-1 | 15 | TRBV20-1 | CSARWGVAGNTEAFF
NA | TRBJ1-3 | 19 | TRBV29-1 | CSVEVLSNDGPNRGNTIYF
NA | TRBJ2-7 | 16 | TRBV6-5 | CASSNDPGTGAYEQYF
NA | TRBJ2-1 | 17 | TRBV7-3 | CASSLLAGGNLYNEQFF
NA | TRBJ2-1 | 17 | TRBV6-5 | CASSYTYQESSYNEQFF
NA | TRBJ2-1 | 21 | TRBV14 | CASSPSAALAGEWDSYNEQFF
NA | TRBJ2-2 | 18 | TRBV6-2/TRBV6-3 | CASSSPRTRGANTGELFF
NA | TRBJ2-3 | 15 | TRBV6-5 | CASSYSERGTDTQYF
NA | TRBJ1-2 | 15 | TRBV4-2 | CASSHGVGLIYGYTF
NA | TRBJ2-1 | 12 | TRBV29-1 | CSVEDNGNEQFF
NA | TRBJ1-2 | 15 | TRBV3-1 | CASSQVGAGEYGYTF
NA | TRBJ2-7 | 14 | TRBV12-3/TRBV12-4 | CASSQGLAVYEQYF